This TCR beta chain was observed in a study of graft-versus-host responses after intestinal transplantation. Germline trimming cut 2 bases from V and 4 bases from J; bases unmatched to any gene: 7. Germline values: CDR1 SGHTA, CDR2 FQGNSA. This CDR3 has 16 residues. Of note for this clone: Antigen: not known.

Data came from immunoSEQ multiplex PCR; TCRdb stores just in-frame clones and leaves some out. The table records around 90,000 clones, over 80% of them present only once. The chain couples TRBV7-2 to TRBJ2-3; 9 bases align to TRBD1. The sequencing here drew on unstimulated CD8+ T cells sorted from spleen or lymph node cells, taken before transplant. This clonotype originated in a human donor who was the organ donor for an intestinal transplant. The CDR3 reads CASSLTGTGQADTQYF. The CDR3 coding sequence is TGTGCCAGCAGCTTAACCGGGACAGGGCAGGCAGATACGCAGTATTTT.